This TCR beta chain is from a study of molecular identifiers for immune sequencing clone quantification (dated by TCRdb to 2017 to 2018). Describing the broader study: For a replicate experiment, RNA from around 20,000 or 100,000 naive CD8 T cells was divided into five aliquots, of which four were sequenced. This methods study benchmarked molecular-identifier clustering-based TCR repertoire sequencing (MIDCIRS) and TCR RNA copy counting, using CD8 T cells to do so.

The CDR3 measures 14 amino acids from cysteine to phenylalanine. CDR3 DNA is the only sequence kept; it has 42 bases, read in frame from the first base. V is cut back by 4 bases and J by 4 bases, with 4 bases in the junction unmatched. According to the germline V gene (reference sequence), CDR1 reads MNHEY and CDR2 reads SMNVEV. This clonotype showed up just a few times. No cognate antigen has been identified for it. The record has no base qualities; no much larger clone is one base away. Library construction relied on PCR. The data were produced on an Illumina HiSeq 4000. Bulk TCR libraries were made following a previously described method, with the TCR primers given in Table S5. Total RNA was purified with the Qiagen AllPrep DNA/RNA kit. Reads from multiple sequencing runs of the same library were pooled before analysis. As for the original processing: Reads were retained only if their TCR constant sequence matched exactly, and those retained reads were trimmed to 150 nt and grouped according to their 12-nt molecular barcodes. Reads inside each barcode group were sub-clustered using a 15% Levenshtein threshold, and a quality-weighted consensus sequence was constructed for each RNA molecule. Non-functional sequences were discarded, and so were lower-count sequences lying one edit away from another sequence. Based on a fit of two negative binomial distributions, barcode sub-clusters having less than 20% of the maximum read count were discarded. TCRdb trimmed the raw reads at Q25, called clones with MiXCR and kept productive beta chains. CDR3 protein duplicates are merged, each entry listing the most common genes and DNA. TCRdb's processing, not the authors', yielded these V and J calls. The sample yields some 650,000 distinct CDR3 sequences; about 20% were counted once. Roughly 0.83% of the sample is taken by the ten largest.

Naive CD8 T cell libraries were made from about 21,000 to 970,000 sorted cells using 10%, 30% or 50% of purified RNA. On a BD FACSAria II, naive CD8 T cells were FACS-sorted as CD8+CD4-CCR7+CD45RA+ and collected into RLT Plus buffer. Roughly ten TCR copies' worth of Jurkat RNA were spiked into roughly 17,000-1,100,000 naive CD8 T cell samples to test detection sensitivity. Enrichment of CD8 T cells was performed with RosetteSep CD8+ T Cell Enrichment Cocktail and Ficoll-Paque, after which ACK red cell lysis was carried out. General findings and caveats noted by the study authors: The sizes of highly expanded clones could end up underestimated when identical TCR molecules share a barcode. In CMV-specific effector cells, clones with more than 20 RNA copies accounted for over 98% of molecules, whereas in naive cells such clones accounted for under 1%. When barcode sub-clustering was not used, chimeric consensus sequences inflated TCR diversity, with chimeras reaching as high as 47%. Even against a background of 750,000 to 1,000,000 naive CD8 T cells, spiked-in Jurkat TCR RNA amounting to a single cell's worth was reported to be detectable. Naive libraries contained spiked-in Jurkat TCR RNA (10 copies' worth), which is not part of the donor repertoire. Modeling gave 3 to 3.5 recovered TCR RNA copies per cell versus about 10 by digital PCR, implying roughly 28% capture efficiency.

The receptor was derived from a human donor in good health. Some libraries in this study had Jurkat cell RNA spiked in. The V gene is TRBV27 and the J gene is TRBJ1-5, with TRBD1 matching 7 junction bases. Sequencing was carried out using naive CD8+ T cells from blood, with Jurkat cell RNA spiked in. The cell subset or site label, read with the paper, signifies: FACS-sorted CD8+CD4-CCR7+CD45RA+ naive T cells. The CDR3 here reads CASSWQGDNQPQHF. The DNA sequence follows: TGTGCCAGCAGTTGGCAGGGGGATAATCAGCCCCAGCATTTT.